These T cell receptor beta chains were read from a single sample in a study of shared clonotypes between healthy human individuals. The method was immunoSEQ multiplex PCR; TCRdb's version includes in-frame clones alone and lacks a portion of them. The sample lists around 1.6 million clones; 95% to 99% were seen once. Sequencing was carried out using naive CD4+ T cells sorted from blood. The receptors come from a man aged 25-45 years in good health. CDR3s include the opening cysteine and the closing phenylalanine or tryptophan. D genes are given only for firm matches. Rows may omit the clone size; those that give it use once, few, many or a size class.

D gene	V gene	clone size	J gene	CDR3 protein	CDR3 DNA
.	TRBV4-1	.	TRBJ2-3	CASSHPGQRLASTDTQYF	TGCGCCAGCAGCCACCCGGGACAGCGACTAGCGAGCACAGATACGCAGTATTTT
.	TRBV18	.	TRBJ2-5	CASSPRQGTKETQYF	TGTGCCAGCTCGCCCAGACAAGGCACGAAAGAGACCCAGTACTTC
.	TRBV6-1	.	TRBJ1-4	CASSAGYEVFF	TGTGCCAGCAGTGCAGGGTACGAGGTGTTTTTT
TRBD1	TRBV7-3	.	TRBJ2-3	CASSQKLSGQGFTTDTQYF	TGTGCCAGCAGCCAGAAACTTTCGGGACAGGGCTTTACCACAGATACGCAGTATTTT
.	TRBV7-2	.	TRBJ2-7	CASSLTAAAYEQYF	TGTGCCAGCAGCTTAACAGCGGCAGCCTACGAGCAGTACTTC
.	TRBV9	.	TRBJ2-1	CASSVATPLAGNYNEQFF	TGTGCCAGCAGCGTAGCAACCCCCCTAGCCGGTAACTACAATGAGCAGTTCTTC
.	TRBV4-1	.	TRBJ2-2	CASSHQGSGELFF	TGCGCCAGCAGCCATCAGGGTTCCGGGGAGCTGTTTTTT
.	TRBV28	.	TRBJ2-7	CASSKFYEQYF	TGTGCCAGCAGTAAATTCTACGAGCAGTACTTC
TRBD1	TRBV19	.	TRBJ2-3	CASSYRQGAGDTQYF	TGTGCCAGTAGTTACCGACAGGGGGCCGGAGATACGCAGTATTTT
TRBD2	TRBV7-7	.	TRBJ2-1	CASSPSGKPIYNEQFF	TGTGCTAGCAGCCCTAGCGGGAAGCCAATCTACAATGAGCAGTTCTTC
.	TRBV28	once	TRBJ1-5	CASSLTQGRGQPQHF	TGTGCCAGCAGCCTAACACAGGGTCGGGGTCAGCCCCAGCATTTT
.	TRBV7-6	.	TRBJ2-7	CASSDRDTTLRGQYF	TGTGCCAGCAGCGACCGGGACACGACACTACGAGGGCAGTACTTC
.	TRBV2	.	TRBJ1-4	CASSDPYQNEKLFF	TGTGCCAGCAGCGACCCGTACCAGAATGAAAAACTGTTTTTT
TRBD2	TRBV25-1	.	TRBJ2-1	CASSGTSDSEQFF	TGTGCCAGCAGTGGGACTAGCGATTCTGAGCAGTTCTTC
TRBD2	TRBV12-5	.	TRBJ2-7	CASATSGTYEQYF	TGTGCCAGCGCGACTAGCGGAACCTACGAGCAGTACTTC
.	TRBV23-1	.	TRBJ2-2	CASSQPRGREGELFF	TGCGCCAGCAGTCAACCCCGGGGACGCGAAGGGGAGCTGTTTTTT
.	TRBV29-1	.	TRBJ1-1	CSAVANRVGTEAFF	TGCAGCGCCGTTGCGAACAGGGTAGGAACTGAAGCTTTCTTT
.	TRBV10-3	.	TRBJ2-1	CAISEGVLGEFF	TGTGCCATCAGTGAAGGAGTTTTAGGCGAGTTCTTC
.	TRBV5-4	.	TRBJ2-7	CASSPPGQSYEQYF	TGTGCCAGCAGTCCGCCGGGGCAGTCCTACGAGCAGTACTTC
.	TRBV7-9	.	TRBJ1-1	CASSRRGEGPEAFF	TGTGCATCATCGAGGCGGGGGGAGGGACCTGAAGCTTTCTTT
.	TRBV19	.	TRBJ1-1	CASSYPGHITEAFF	TGTGCCAGTAGTTACCCCGGACACATCACTGAAGCTTTCTTT
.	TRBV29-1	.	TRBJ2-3	CSVELVVADTQYF	TGCAGCGTTGAACTAGTGGTAGCAGATACGCAGTATTTT
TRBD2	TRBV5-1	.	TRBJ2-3	CASGSGVAGSGTDTQYF	TGCGCCAGCGGATCGGGGGTAGCGGGATCGGGGACAGATACGCAGTATTTT
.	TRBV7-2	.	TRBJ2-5	CASSPRTGETQYF	TGTGCCAGCAGCCCAAGGACTGGAGAGACCCAGTACTTC
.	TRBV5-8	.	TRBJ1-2	CASSLEGFGYTF	TGTGCCAGCAGCTTGGAGGGCTTTGGCTACACCTTC
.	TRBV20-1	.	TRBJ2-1	CSVVPSTEQFF	TGCAGTGTGGTACCTAGTACTGAGCAGTTCTTC
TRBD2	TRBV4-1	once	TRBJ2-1	CASSPRVAGTYNEQFF	TGCGCCAGCAGCCCGAGGGTAGCGGGGACGTACAATGAGCAGTTCTTC
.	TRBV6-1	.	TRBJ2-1	CASSDPPLDRFF	TGTGCCAGCAGCGACCCCCCACTAGACCGGTTCTTC
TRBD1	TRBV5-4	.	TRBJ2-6	CASRPDRAGANVLTF	TGTGCCAGCAGACCAGACAGGGCCGGGGCCAACGTCCTGACTTTC
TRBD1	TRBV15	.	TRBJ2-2	CATSRATGVTSGELFF	TGTGCCACCAGCAGGGCGACAGGGGTTACATCCGGGGAGCTGTTTTTT
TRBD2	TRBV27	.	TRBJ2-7	CASSLSGSSYEQYF	TGTGCCAGCAGCCTTAGCGGGAGTTCGTACGAGCAGTACTTC
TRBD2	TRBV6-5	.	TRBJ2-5	CASSSTSGQETQYF	TGTGCCAGCAGTTCCACTAGCGGCCAAGAGACCCAGTACTTC
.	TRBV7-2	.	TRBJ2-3	CASSLLLAPTDTQYF	TGTGCCAGCAGCTTACTGCTAGCACCCACAGATACGCAGTATTTT
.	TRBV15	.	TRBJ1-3	CATSHGQLKSGNTIYF	TGTGCCACCAGTCACGGACAGCTTAAATCTGGAAACACCATATATTTT
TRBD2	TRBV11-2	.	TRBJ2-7	CASSPTSGAFSEQYF	TGTGCCAGCAGCCCGACTAGCGGAGCCTTTTCCGAGCAGTACTTC
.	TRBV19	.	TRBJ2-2	CASSFSGTSTGELFF	TGTGCCAGTAGTTTCTCCGGGACAAGCACCGGGGAGCTGTTTTTT
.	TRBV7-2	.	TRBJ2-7	CASSSHPPHRVNEQYF	TGTGCCAGCAGCTCCCACCCTCCCCACAGGGTGAACGAGCAGTACTTC
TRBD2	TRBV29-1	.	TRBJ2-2	CSVLTSGNTGELFF	TGCAGCGTTCTGACTAGCGGGAACACCGGGGAGCTGTTTTTT
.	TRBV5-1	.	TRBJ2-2	CASSLAATNTGELFF	TGCGCCAGCAGCTTGGCGGCAACGAACACCGGGGAGCTGTTTTTT
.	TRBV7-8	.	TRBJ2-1	CASSPAGMGFRSNEQFF	TGTGCCAGCAGCCCCGCGGGGATGGGCTTTAGGTCGAATGAGCAGTTCTTC
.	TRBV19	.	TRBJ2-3	CASSIVVARGTDTQYF	TGTGCCAGTAGTATAGTGGTAGCGAGGGGCACAGATACGCAGTATTTT
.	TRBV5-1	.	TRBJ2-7	CASSPGPIYEQYF	TGCGCCAGCAGCCCGGGACCTATCTACGAGCAGTACTTC
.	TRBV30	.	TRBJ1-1	CAWKGDRENTEAFF	TGTGCCTGGAAGGGGGACCGGGAAAACACTGAAGCTTTCTTT
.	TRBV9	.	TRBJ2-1	CASSVNQGRAYNEQFF	TGTGCCAGCAGCGTAAACCAGGGAAGGGCCTACAATGAGCAGTTCTTC
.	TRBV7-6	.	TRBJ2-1	CASSLGGLEYNEQFF	TGTGCCAGCAGCTTAGGAGGGTTAGAGTACAATGAGCAGTTCTTC
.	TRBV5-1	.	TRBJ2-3	CASSLAASSSTDTQYF	TGCGCCAGCAGCTTGGCCGCCAGCAGTAGCACAGATACGCAGTATTTT
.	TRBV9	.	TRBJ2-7	CASSGDRAYEQYF	TGTGCCAGCAGCGGGGACCGAGCCTACGAGCAGTACTTC
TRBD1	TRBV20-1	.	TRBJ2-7	CSGQGAYEQYF	TGCAGTGGTCAGGGGGCTTACGAGCAGTACTTC
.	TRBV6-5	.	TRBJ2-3	CASRLSDTQYF	TGTGCCAGCAGACTCTCAGATACGCAGTATTTT